The next 17 T cell receptor beta chains were all read from a single sample in a study of blood T cell repertoires in COVID-19. Generated by immunoSEQ multiplex PCR, the TCRdb table keeps only in-frame clones and is missing some. The sample lists some 110,000 clones; approximately 85% were seen once. Sequencing was carried out using peripheral blood. These receptors were obtained from a man aged 65-85 years with acute or convalescent COVID-19.

Only a few counts were recorded for this clone. This rearrangement joins TRBV3-1 (or the pseudogene TRBV3-2) to TRBJ2-3; D is uncertain. Germline V gene data show CDR1 as LGHDT and CDR2 as YNNKEL (reference sequence). Deletions cut 5 bases from V and 5 bases from J, with 11 bases between. The CDR3 is 13 residues long. The CDR3 nucleotides read TGTGCCAGCAGCTTGAATAGAGGAGATACGCAGTATTTT. It translates to CASSLNRGDTQYF.

This clone came up once. The rearrangement uses TRBV19 and TRBJ1-1; TRBD1 agrees at 9 bases. This CDR3 has 16 amino acids. CDR1 LNHDA and CDR2 SQIVND come from the germline V gene (reference sequence). Unmatched junction bases numbered 7, after V lost 5 bases and J lost 0 bases. CDR3 loop: CASSSGTGTMNTEAFF. The CDR3 DNA reads as TGTGCCAGTAGTTCAGGGACAGGGACAATGAACACTGAAGCTTTCTTT.

The rearrangement uses TRBV18 and TRBJ2-7; D is perhaps TRBD2 (5 bases). V lost 8 bases, J lost 0 bases, and 14 bases lay in between. CDR3 length equals 14 residues. Germline CDR1 KGHSH, CDR2 LQKENI. The CDR3 DNA reads as TGTGCCAGCCTGCGGGCCGAGAACTCCTACGAGCAGTACTTC. Protein sequence: CASLRAENSYEQYF. The whole variable domain, filled in from reference TRBV18 and TRBJ2-7, reads NAGVMQNPRHLVRRRGQEARLRCSPMKGHSHVYWYRQLPEEGLKFMVYLQKENIIDESGMPKERFSAEFPKEGPSILRIQQVVRGDSAAYFCASLRAENSYEQYFGPGTRLTVT.

CDR3 in DNA: TGTGCCAGCGGTTGGACAGGAGAATGGGTGAACACTGAAGCTTTCTTT. It encodes CASGWTGEWVNTEAFF. The rearrangement joins TRBV2 to TRBJ1-1, with 7 bases fitting TRBD1. Germline V gene lookup returns CDR1 SNHLY and CDR2 FYNNEI. The CDR3 is 16 amino acids. Trimming cost V 8 bases and J 0 bases; bases outside gene matches: 12.

The J gene is TRBJ2-3, the V gene TRBV3-1 (or the pseudogene TRBV3-2), with 9 positions matching TRBD1. The CDR3 contains 16 residues. V was clipped by 2 bases and J by 4 bases; unmatched bases: 7. CDR1 and CDR2 (germline): LGHDT, YNNKEL (reference sequence). CDR3 nucleotides: TGTGCCAGCAGCCAAAGACAGGGGGGTAGTCCAGATACGCAGTATTTT. Translating it yields CASSQRQGGSPDTQYF.

J is TRBJ1-6 and V is TRBV18, with unresolved D. Trimming cost V 5 bases and J 5 bases, with 13 bases left between them. This CDR3 contains 15 residues. The germline CDR1 and CDR2 sequences are KGHSH and LQKENI. The CDR3 nucleotides read TGTGCCAGCTCATCTCAAGAGACACATAATTCACCCCTCCACTTT. It translates to CASSSQETHNSPLHF. The whole variable domain, filled in from reference TRBV18 and TRBJ1-6, reads NAGVMQNPRHLVRRRGQEARLRCSPMKGHSHVYWYRQLPEEGLKFMVYLQKENIIDESGMPKERFSAEFPKEGPSILRIQQVVRGDSAAYFCASSSQETHNSPLHFGNGTRLTVT.

This chain links TRBV28 with TRBJ2-1, with TRBD1 matching 11 bases. Germline V gene sequence: CDR1 MDHEN, CDR2 SYDVKM. The V and J ends lost 5 bases and 7 bases, in that order; junction bases with no gene match: 10. The CDR3 loop spans 16 amino acids. In DNA, the CDR3 is TGTGCCAGCAGTCTCTTTCAAGGGACAGGGGGAAATGAGCAGTTCTTC. Encoded protein: CASSLFQGTGGNEQFF.

This clone was observed a single time. This chain joins TRBV28 and TRBJ1-1, with D possibly being TRBD1 (5 bases). Between the trimmed V and J ends, which lost 2 bases and 1 base, there was a span of 14 bases. Germline CDR1 and CDR2: MDHEN and SYDVKM. This CDR3 region has 16 residues. The CDR3 DNA is TGTGCCAGCAGTTTAGGGGGTGGCGGGGAGAACACTGAAGCTTTCTTT. It encodes CASSLGGGGENTEAFF. The full variable domain, completed using reference TRBV28 and TRBJ1-1, is DVKVTQSSRYLVKRTGEKVFLECVQDMDHENMFWYRQDPGLGLRLIYFSYDVKMKEKGDIPEGYSVSREKKERFSLILESASTNQTSMYLCASSLGGGGENTEAFFGQGTRLTVV.

The rearrangement joins TRBV7-8 to TRBJ1-2; 7 bases are a match to TRBD1. The CDR3 consists of 17 residues. Trimming at V came to 0 bases and at J to 9 bases, leaving 16 bases not matched to a gene. Germline assignment: CDR1 SGHVS and CDR2 FQNEAQ. Written as DNA, the CDR3 is TGTGCCAGCAGCTTAGCGGCCCGACCGACAGGGCTGGTCCGCTACACCTTC. It translates to CASSLAARPTGLVRYTF.

The chain recombines TRBV28 with TRBJ1-6, with 8 positions matching TRBD1. The CDR3 runs to 15 residues. V lost 6 bases, J lost 9 bases, and 10 bases stayed unmatched. Germline values: CDR1 MDHEN, CDR2 SYDVKM. In DNA, the CDR3 is TGTGCCAGCAGAGGCGCGACAGGGGTTTTTTCACCCCTCCACTTT. Its translation is CASRGATGVFSPLHF.

The V gene is TRBV24-1, the J gene TRBJ2-1; D not resolved. CDR1 is KGHDR, CDR2 SFDVKD, per germline. V was cut by 9 bases and J by 15 bases, with 17 bases left in between. This CDR3 has 11 amino acids. In DNA form, the CDR3 reads TGTGCCACCGCAGACACATTCAAGTCGTTCTTC. Translating it yields CATADTFKSFF.

The chain couples TRBV10-3 to TRBJ2-3; TRBD1 agrees at 7 bases. This CDR3 has 15 amino acids. Germline trimming cut 5 bases from V and 3 bases from J; bases unmatched to any gene: 8. Germline V CDR1 and CDR2: ENHRY, SYGVKD. This CDR3 is CAISSGQPITDTQYF. The CDR3 DNA follows: TGTGCCATCAGTTCGGGACAGCCGATAACAGATACGCAGTATTTT.

The V and J genes are TRBV6-4 and TRBJ1-5; 8 nucleotides align to TRBD1. There are 14 residues in the CDR3. The J segment lost 4 bases and the V segment lost 10 bases, leaving 9 bases of the junction unmatched. CDR1 MRHNA and CDR2 SNTAGT come from the germline V gene. The CDR3 DNA reads TGTGCCACTCAGACCGGGACAGGAAATCAGCCCCAGCATTTT. This encodes CATQTGTGNQPQHF.

The CDR3 reads CASSTRVDTEAFF. CDR3 in DNA: TGTGCCAGCAGTACTAGAGTGGACACTGAAGCTTTCTTT. V and J are TRBV2 and TRBJ1-1; D is uncertain. CDR1 is SNHLY, CDR2 FYNNEI, per germline. V was trimmed by 5 bases and J by 3 bases, leaving 10 bases between them. The CDR3 contains 13 residues.

The DNA of the CDR3 is TGTGCCAGCAGTCTCGAAAACGACAGGGGCTACACCTTC. Amino acid sequence: CASSLENDRGYTF. The genes are TRBV28 and TRBJ1-2, with TRBD1 as a possible D gene (6 bases). Trimming removed 5 bases at V and 8 bases at J, with 15 bases between. The germline V gene has CDR1 MDHEN and CDR2 SYDVKM. The CDR3 extends over 13 amino acids.

The chain employs TRBV2 and TRBJ1-6, with D possibly being TRBD1 (5 bases). This CDR3 has 18 residues. Germline CDR1 is SNHLY and CDR2 is FYNNEI. V was shortened by 6 bases and J by 0 bases, with 18 bases between the two germline ends. The CDR3 reads CASSDPQGRSSYNSPLHF. CDR3 DNA sequence: TGTGCCAGCAGCGACCCCCAGGGTCGAAGCTCCTATAATTCACCCCTCCACTTT.

V and J are TRBV6-5 and TRBJ1-1; TRBD1 aligns across 8 bases. This CDR3 is 14 amino acids long. V gave up 5 bases and J gave up 8 bases; unmatched junction bases: 10. CDR1 is MNHEY and CDR2 is SVGAGI in the germline V gene. The CDR3 is CASSPPPGQGEAFF. CDR3 DNA sequence: TGTGCCAGCAGTCCCCCTCCCGGACAGGGAGAAGCTTTCTTT.